The present entry profiles one T cell receptor (beta chain) with its context. This specimen comes from a study of blood T cell repertoires in COVID-19. Study background: Whether acute or convalescent, the COVID-19 samples came from the United States, Italy and Spain. T cells, B-cell-depleted T cells, or PBMCs supplied cDNA or gDNA.

Seattle patients were enrolled while actively infected and followed longitudinally. Per the authors' pipeline: Cell counts per sample came from amplifying reference gene primers. Repertoires were generated with immunoSEQ multiplex PCR, while TCRdb's copy carries only in-frame clones and drops some. Clone size and V and J calls were adopted from that table, with D and trimming inferred from the DNA. The sample carries 440,000 or so clones, approximately 91% recorded once. After removal of 7 bases from V and 3 bases from J, the junction contained 9 bases not matched to a gene. Germline V gene lookup returns CDR1 LNHDA and CDR2 SQIVND (reference sequence). The CDR3 totals 16 residues.

This sequence joins TRBV19 and TRBJ2-4, with 10 bases fitting TRBD2. This receptor was obtained from a woman aged 40 to 50 with COVID-19, enrolled during active disease. The sequenced sample was peripheral blood. The CDR3 sequence: CASTTLAGVSKNIQYF. Written as DNA, the CDR3 is TGTGCCAGTACTACTCTAGCGGGAGTGAGCAAAAACATTCAGTACTTC.